Listed here is a single TCR beta chain. This record comes from a study of blood T cell repertoires in COVID-19. Generated by immunoSEQ multiplex PCR, the TCRdb table keeps only in-frame clones and is missing some. The sample lists 250,000 to 350,000 clones; 88% were seen once. Germline loops: CDR1 SQVTM, CDR2 ANQGSEA. The CDR3 length is 12 residues. V shed 4 bases and J 9 bases; nucleotides not matched to a gene: 7. Input material: peripheral blood. The sequence was obtained from a woman aged 45-60 years with active or convalescent COVID-19. J is TRBJ2-7 and V is TRBV29-1; 9 bases match TRBD1. CDR3 bases: TGCAGCGTTGGTAGGACAGGGGAGGTGCAGTACTTC. Translated, it gives CSVGRTGEVQYF.